The present T cell receptor (beta chain) was sequenced within a study of identical twins. Broader study findings: Compared with models, monozygotic twins showed more out-of-frame TCR alpha sharing.

TCRdb re-analysed the 5' RACE reads in MiXCR, keeping a single row per CDR3 protein. The sample holds approximately 700,000 distinct CDR3 sequences, 5.5% to 6.5% seen once. Germline lookup yields CDR1 MNHEY and CDR2 SVGAGI. The CDR3 consists of 17 residues. V lost 2 bases, J lost 3 bases, and 17 bases lay in between. This clonotype was recorded at least ten times. Its antigen remains unidentified. The V call is TRBV6-5, the J call TRBJ2-4, with no clear D. The sequenced sample was naive T cells sorted from blood. This clonotype originated in a man aged 18 to 29 in good health. The DNA of the CDR3 is TGTGCCAGCAGTTACCGCCTCCCCAACGGCGGCAAAAACATTCAGTACTTC. This codes for CASSYRLPNGGKNIQYF.